Listed below are T cell receptor beta chains from one sample, sequenced in a study of cytomegalovirus exposure and HLA in healthy donors. Generated by immunoSEQ multiplex PCR, the TCRdb table keeps only in-frame clones and is missing some. The profile shows around 150,000 clones, 80% of them singletons. The sample consisted of PBMCs. These receptors all come from a man aged 25-40 years in good health and CMV-seronegative. Both conserved end residues are part of each CDR3. Each record gives: D gene, J gene, V gene, clone size, CDR3 protein, CDR3 DNA. D genes are given only for firm matches. The size field is filled for only some rows; it gives once, few, many or a size class.

- | TRBJ1-2 | TRBV28 | - | CASTPGRNYGYTF | TGTGCCAGCACTCCCGGGAGGAACTATGGCTACACCTTC
- | TRBJ2-5 | TRBV7-9 | - | CASSLGPAKETQYF | TGTGCCAGCAGCTTAGGTCCTGCGAAGGAGACCCAGTACTTC
TRBD2 | TRBJ2-2 | TRBV7-3 | - | CASSASGGDTGELFF | TGTGCCAGCAGCGCTAGCGGGGGTGACACCGGGGAGCTGTTTTTT
- | TRBJ2-2 | TRBV27 | - | CASRGVGARGELFF | TGTGCCAGCAGGGGTGTGGGGGCCAGGGGGGAGCTGTTTTTT
- | TRBJ2-7 | TRBV7-2 | - | CASSTRQNSYEQYF | TGTGCCAGCAGCACCAGACAGAACTCCTACGAGCAGTACTTC
- | TRBJ2-5 | TRBV19 | - | CASREGGGETQYF | TGTGCCTCCAGGGAGGGGGGCGGAGAGACCCAGTACTTC
- | TRBJ1-5 | TRBV19 | - | CAVRDRDQPQHF | TGTGCCGTCAGGGATCGGGATCAGCCCCAGCATTTT
TRBD1 | TRBJ2-5 | TRBV5-1 | - | CASSFTGDQETQYF | TGCGCCAGCAGTTTTACAGGGGACCAAGAGACCCAGTACTTC
- | TRBJ1-3 | TRBV10-2 | - | CASRDTRQGGNTIYF | TGCGCCAGCAGGGATACTCGGCAGGGTGGAAACACCATATATTTT
TRBD1 | TRBJ1-2 | TRBV18 | - | CASSALRGRRPYGYTF | TGTGCCAGCTCAGCTCTCAGGGGGCGCCGGCCCTATGGCTACACCTTC
- | TRBJ2-2 | TRBV27 | once | CASSWNTGELFF | TGTGCCAGCTCGTGGAACACCGGGGAGCTGTTTTTT
TRBD1 | TRBJ1-5 | TRBV5-1 | - | CASSPGQGDHQPQHF | TGCGCCAGCAGCCCGGGACAGGGGGACCATCAGCCCCAGCATTTT
- | TRBJ2-7 | TRBV6-5 | - | CATLEREDSSYKQYF | TGTGCCACCCTGGAAAGGGAGGATTCCTCCTACAAGCAGTACTTC
- | TRBJ1-4 | TRBV7-2 | - | CASKPNTREKLFF | TGTGCCAGCAAACCTAATACTCGGGAAAAACTGTTTTTT
TRBD1 | TRBJ1-4 | TRBV4-3 | few | CASSQSTGKGEKLFF | TGCGCCAGCAGCCAATCGACAGGGAAGGGTGAAAAACTGTTTTTT
TRBD1 | TRBJ1-6 | TRBV28 | - | CASSSPGTAKSPLHF | TGTGCCAGCAGTTCTCCCGGGACAGCGAAATCACCCCTCCACTTT
- | TRBJ2-3 | TRBV7-9 | - | CASSSTDTQYF | TGTGCCAGCAGCTCAACAGATACGCAGTATTTT
TRBD1 | TRBJ2-5 | TRBV2 | once | CASRLQGAEETQYF | TGTGCCAGCAGGCTACAGGGGGCGGAGGAGACCCAGTACTTC
- | TRBJ1-1 | TRBV7-2 | - | CASSLAFTGEAFF | TGTGCCAGCAGCTTAGCCTTTACAGGCGAAGCTTTCTTT
TRBD2 | TRBJ2-7 | TRBV4-2 | - | CASSQEIGGGRAGYEQYF | TGTGCCAGCAGCCAAGAAATCGGAGGCGGGAGGGCTGGGTACGAGCAGTACTTC
TRBD2 | TRBJ2-2 | TRBV5-4 | - | CASSQGGGPGTGELFF | TGTGCCAGCAGCCAGGGCGGGGGGCCGGGGACCGGGGAGCTGTTTTTT